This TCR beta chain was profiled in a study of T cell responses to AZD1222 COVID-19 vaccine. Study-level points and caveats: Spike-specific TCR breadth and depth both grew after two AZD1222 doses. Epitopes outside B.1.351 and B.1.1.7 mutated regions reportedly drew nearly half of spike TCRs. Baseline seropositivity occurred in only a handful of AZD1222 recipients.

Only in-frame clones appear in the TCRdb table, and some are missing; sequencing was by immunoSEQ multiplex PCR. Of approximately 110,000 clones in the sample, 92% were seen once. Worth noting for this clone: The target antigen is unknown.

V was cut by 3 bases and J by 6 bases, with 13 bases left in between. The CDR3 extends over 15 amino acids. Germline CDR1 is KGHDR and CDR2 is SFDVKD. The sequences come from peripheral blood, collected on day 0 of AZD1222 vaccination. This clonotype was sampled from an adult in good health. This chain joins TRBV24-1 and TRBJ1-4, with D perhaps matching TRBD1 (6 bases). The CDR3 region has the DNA TGTGCCACCAGTGATCCGAGGGGGGCTGATGAAAAACTGTTTTTT. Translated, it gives CATSDPRGADEKLFF.